What follows is one T cell receptor (beta chain) and its context. What it binds is not known. Four PCR rounds used nested alpha and beta constant region primers plus the SP2 primer. For blood and skin samples, reverse transcription used TCR alpha and beta constant primers. TCRdb analysed the 5' RACE reads with MiXCR anew, one entry per CDR3 protein. The sample records some 60,000 distinct CDR3 sequences, under 10% being singletons. This entry is derived from a study of naive and memory T cell subsets. V was clipped by 0 bases and J by 3 bases; unmatched bases: 4. Germline V gene sequence: CDR1 MNHEY, CDR2 SVGEGT. The CDR3 totals 17 residues. Findings and caveats of the study: The RNA method is potentially sensitive to activation and differentiation changes.

TCR cDNA received a 3' ligated oligonucleotide that carried a UMI. RNA was extracted from approximately 2.6 ml of whole blood of healthy adults. Reverse transcription used DNase-treated unsorted total RNA, aiming for roughly 1 to 1000 ng. The receptor was derived from a female donor in good health. V is TRBV6-2 or TRBV6-3 and J is TRBJ2-2; 10 nucleotides line up with TRBD1. CDR3 sequence (DNA): TGTGCCAGCAGTTACTCATACGGGACAGGGGACACCGGGGAGCTGTTTTTT. It codes for CASSYSYGTGDTGELFF.